This TCR beta chain was profiled in a study of blood T cells in healthy people across ages (dated by TCRdb to about 2015). A note on the overall study: In model experiments, roughly one uniquely barcoded TCR beta cDNA molecule per two T cells was captured by template switching. Age-related changes in TCR beta repertoire diversity were measured in the study by deep sequencing normalized with unique cDNA molecular identifiers. Donors were grouped into four age groups: young (average approximately 15 years), middle-aged (approximately 41), aged (around 56) and long-lived (just over 80). To avoid experimental bias, donors of different ages were spread randomly across the sequencing lanes. The study analyzed two additional independent replicas of 1 million unique cDNA reads from the same blood draw for two donors, one aged 18 to 29 and one aged 80 or older. What the study reported, not specific to this receptor: Observed TCR beta diversity per million T cells fell roughly linearly with age, and a significant reduction was already apparent by age roughly 40. Compared with the aged group, more naive CD4+ T cells, fewer expanded clones and increased TCR diversity were shown by the long-lived group, suggesting age selection. Donor CMV infection status was unknown, potentially confounding age-related changes in expanded clonotypes. Estimates of total diversity based on one million sequenced T cells were regarded as lower bounds and as underestimates. Conclusive comparison of naive and antigen-experienced compartments was prevented by the profiling of bulk unsorted PBMCs. There was a strong correlation between observed TCR beta diversity and the percentage of naive T cells measured by flow cytometry.

Receptor libraries were prepared by 5' RACE. Sequencing relied on an Illumina HiSeq 2500. A second 7 to 11 cycle PCR used a sample-barcoded 5' primer and a J-beta primer mix. A template-switch 5' adaptor carrying 12 random nucleotides introduced a unique molecular identifier onto each TCR beta cDNA molecule. Each sample yielded at least 3 million CDR3-containing paired-end reads. All of the RNA was converted into first-strand cDNA using the Mint cDNA synthesis kit, with a TRBC-specific oligonucleotide serving as the primer. All cDNA was treated with uracil-DNA glycosylase and then went through a first 18-cycle PCR with the universal primers M1SS and BC2_uni_R. Per the authors' processing: Each sample was normalized by randomly selecting 1 million high-quality reads, each carrying a distinct molecular identifier. Reads sharing molecular identifiers were discarded rather than binned into consensus sequences. MiTCR, with a Q25 quality threshold and the strictest error-elimination algorithm, was used for CDR3 identification, clonotype clustering and error correction. A nonparametric unseen species model with Euler transformation was used to estimate a lower bound on total TCR beta diversity. The raw public reads went through TCRdb reprocessing: fastp at Q25, MiXCR clone calling, in-frame beta chains kept. Under each unique CDR3 protein, matching rows form one entry showing the most common genes and DNA. The V and J calls and clone size come from TCRdb's table, not from the authors' own analysis. This sample holds around 1.5 million distinct CDR3 sequences; roughly 40% were observed only once. 7% to 9.5% of the sample is in the top ten clones.

The CDR3 goes from the cysteine to the phenylalanine over 14 residues. The retained sequence is limited to the CDR3, 42 bases, with the frame set at the first base. The germline V gene specifies SGHRS as CDR1 and YFSETQ as CDR2. Ten or more counts support this clonotype. The antigen it recognizes is unknown. A read error may account for a junction end that differs from germline. Donors were a few dozen systemically healthy Caucasian individuals from Russia aged roughly 6 to 90 years. Each donor gave roughly 11 milliliters of peripheral blood, drawn into EDTA-treated Vacutainer tubes. PBMCs were isolated by Ficoll-Paque density-gradient centrifugation, with at least 6.5 million obtained per sample. Total RNA, at least 5 micrograms per sample, was extracted from PBMCs with Trizol reagent. The percentages of naive CD45RAhigh/CD27high T cells were determined by flow cytometry on a PBMC aliquot from every donor.

The TCR comes from a woman younger than 35 in good health. The chain joins TRBV5-1 to TRBJ2-7; 6 matching bases give a weak D call of TRBD1. Sequenced: blood. The nucleotide sequence reads TGTGCCAGCAGTTTAGGTCAGGGGTTCTACGAGCAGTACTTC. Its coded protein is CASSLGQGFYEQYF.